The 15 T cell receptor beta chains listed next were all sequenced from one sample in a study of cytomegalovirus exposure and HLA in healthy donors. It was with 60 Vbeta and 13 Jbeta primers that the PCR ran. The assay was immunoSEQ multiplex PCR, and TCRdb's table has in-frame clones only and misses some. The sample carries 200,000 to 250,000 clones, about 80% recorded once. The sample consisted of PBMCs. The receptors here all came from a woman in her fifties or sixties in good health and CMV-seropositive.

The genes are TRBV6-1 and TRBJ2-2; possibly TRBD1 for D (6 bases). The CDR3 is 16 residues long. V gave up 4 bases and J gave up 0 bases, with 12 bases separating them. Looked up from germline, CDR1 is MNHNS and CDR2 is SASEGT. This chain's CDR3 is CASSAQGTANTGELFF. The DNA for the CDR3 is TGTGCCAGCAGTGCTCAGGGGACGGCGAACACCGGGGAGCTGTTTTTT.

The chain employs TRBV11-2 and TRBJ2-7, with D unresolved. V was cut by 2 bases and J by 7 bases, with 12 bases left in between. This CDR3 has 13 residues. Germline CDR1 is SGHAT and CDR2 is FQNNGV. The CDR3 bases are TGTGCCAGCAGCTTACAACCTACCCTTGAGCAGTACTTC. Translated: CASSLQPTLEQYF.

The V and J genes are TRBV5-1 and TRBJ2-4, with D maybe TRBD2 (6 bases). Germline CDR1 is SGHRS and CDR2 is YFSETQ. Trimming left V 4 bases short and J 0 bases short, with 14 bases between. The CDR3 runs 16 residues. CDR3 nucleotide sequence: TGCGCCAGCAGCCTGTTGGCGGGACCAGCCAAAAACATTCAGTACTTC. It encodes CASSLLAGPAKNIQYF.

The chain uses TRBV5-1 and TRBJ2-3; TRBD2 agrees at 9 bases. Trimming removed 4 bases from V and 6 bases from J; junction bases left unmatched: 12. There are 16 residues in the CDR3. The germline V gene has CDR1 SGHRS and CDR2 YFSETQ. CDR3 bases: TGCGCCAGCAGCGGCGGAGGAGGCGGGAGGGCTGATACGCAGTATTTT. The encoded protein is CASSGGGGGRADTQYF.

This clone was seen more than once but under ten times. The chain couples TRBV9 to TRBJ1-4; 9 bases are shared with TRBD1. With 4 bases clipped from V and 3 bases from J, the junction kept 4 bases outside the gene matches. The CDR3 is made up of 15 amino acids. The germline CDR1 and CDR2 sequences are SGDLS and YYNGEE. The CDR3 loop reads CASSPGQGSNEKLFF. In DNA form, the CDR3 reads TGTGCCAGCAGCCCCGGACAGGGGTCTAATGAAAAACTGTTTTTT.

This CDR3 reads CASSPLMGGNSYNEQFF. CDR3 in DNA: TGTGCCAGCTCACCACTTATGGGCGGGAACTCCTACAATGAGCAGTTCTTC. J is TRBJ2-1 and V is TRBV18; a weak D match, TRBD2 (6 bases). Germline V gives CDR1 KGHSH, CDR2 LQKENI. This CDR3 contains 17 residues. Trimming left V 1 base short and J 0 bases short, with 13 bases between.

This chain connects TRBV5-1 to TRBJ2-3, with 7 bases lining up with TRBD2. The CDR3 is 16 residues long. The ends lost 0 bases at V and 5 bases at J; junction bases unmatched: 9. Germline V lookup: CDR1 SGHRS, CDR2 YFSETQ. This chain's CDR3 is CASSLGGRAGGDTQYF. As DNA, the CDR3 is TGCGCCAGCAGCTTGGGTGGGAGGGCCGGAGGAGATACGCAGTATTTT. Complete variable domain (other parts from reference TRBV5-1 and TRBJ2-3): KAGVTQTPRYLIKTRGQQVTLSCSPISGHRSVSWYQQTPGQGLQFLFEYFSETQRNKGNFPGRFSGRQFSNSRSEMNVSTLELGDSALYLCASSLGGRAGGDTQYFGPGTRLTVL.

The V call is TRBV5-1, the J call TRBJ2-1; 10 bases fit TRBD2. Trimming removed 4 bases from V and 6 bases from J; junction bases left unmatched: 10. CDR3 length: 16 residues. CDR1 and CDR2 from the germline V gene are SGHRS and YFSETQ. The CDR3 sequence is CASSPWLAGEGNEQFF. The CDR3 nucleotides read TGCGCCAGCAGCCCTTGGCTAGCGGGAGAGGGCAATGAGCAGTTCTTC. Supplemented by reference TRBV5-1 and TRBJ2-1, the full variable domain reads KAGVTQTPRYLIKTRGQQVTLSCSPISGHRSVSWYQQTPGQGLQFLFEYFSETQRNKGNFPGRFSGRQFSNSRSEMNVSTLELGDSALYLCASSPWLAGEGNEQFFGPGTRLTVL.

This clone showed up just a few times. CDR3 loop: CASSELGAGGPGYTF. The CDR3 DNA follows: TGTGCCAGCAGTGAACTAGGGGCAGGGGGTCCTGGCTACACCTTC. This chain uses TRBV6-1 with TRBJ1-2; 7 nucleotides agree with TRBD1. V was pared by 2 bases and J by 7 bases, with 10 bases of the junction left unmatched. CDR3 size: 15 residues. Germline-derived CDR1 and CDR2 are MNHNS and SASEGT.

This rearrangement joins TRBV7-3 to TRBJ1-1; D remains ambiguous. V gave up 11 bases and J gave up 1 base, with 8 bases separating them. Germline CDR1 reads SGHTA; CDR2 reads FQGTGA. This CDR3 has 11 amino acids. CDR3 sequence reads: CAHEKNTEAFF. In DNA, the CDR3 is TGTGCCCATGAGAAGAACACTGAAGCTTTCTTT.

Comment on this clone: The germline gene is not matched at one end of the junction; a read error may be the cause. CDR3 in amino acids: CASSSGLSSAYNEQFF. In DNA, the CDR3 is TGTGCTAGCAGCTCCGGACTTAGCTCAGCCTACAATGAGCAGTTCTTC. The genes are TRBV7-7 and TRBJ2-1; possibly TRBD2 for D (5 bases). CDR1 is SSHAT and CDR2 is FNYEAQ in the germline V gene (reference sequence). The CDR3 runs to 16 residues.

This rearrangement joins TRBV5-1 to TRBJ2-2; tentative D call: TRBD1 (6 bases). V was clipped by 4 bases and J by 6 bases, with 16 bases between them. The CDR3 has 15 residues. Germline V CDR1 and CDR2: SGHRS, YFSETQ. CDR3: CASSPIQGRAGELFF. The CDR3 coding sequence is TGCGCCAGCAGCCCTATACAGGGAAGGGCCGGGGAGCTGTTTTTT. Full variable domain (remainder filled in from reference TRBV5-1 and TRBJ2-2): KAGVTQTPRYLIKTRGQQVTLSCSPISGHRSVSWYQQTPGQGLQFLFEYFSETQRNKGNFPGRFSGRQFSNSRSEMNVSTLELGDSALYLCASSPIQGRAGELFFGEGSRLTVL.

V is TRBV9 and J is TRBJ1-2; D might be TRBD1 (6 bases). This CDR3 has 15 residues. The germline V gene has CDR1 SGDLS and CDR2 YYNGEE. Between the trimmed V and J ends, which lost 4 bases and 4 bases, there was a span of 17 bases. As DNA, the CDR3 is TGTGCCAGCAGCCCCGAGCCAGGGGATAGCTATGGCTACACCTTC. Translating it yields CASSPEPGDSYGYTF.

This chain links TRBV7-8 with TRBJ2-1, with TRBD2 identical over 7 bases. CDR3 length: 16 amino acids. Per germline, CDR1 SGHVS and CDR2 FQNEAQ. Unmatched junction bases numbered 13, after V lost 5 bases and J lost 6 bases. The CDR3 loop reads CASSVEAGTVFNEQFF. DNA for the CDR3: TGTGCCAGCAGCGTTGAAGCGGGAACGGTGTTCAATGAGCAGTTCTTC. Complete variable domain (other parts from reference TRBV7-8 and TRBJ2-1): GAGVSQSPRYKVAKRGQDVALRCDPISGHVSLFWYQQALGQGPEFLTYFQNEAQLDKSGLPSDRFFAERPEGSVSTLKIQRTQQEDSAVYLCASSVEAGTVFNEQFFGPGTRLTVL.

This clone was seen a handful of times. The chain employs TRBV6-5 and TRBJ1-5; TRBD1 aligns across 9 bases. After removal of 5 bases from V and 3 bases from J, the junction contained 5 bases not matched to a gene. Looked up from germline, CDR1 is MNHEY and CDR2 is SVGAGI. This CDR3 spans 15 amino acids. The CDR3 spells CASSPDRGNNQPQHF. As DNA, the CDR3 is TGTGCCAGCAGTCCGGACAGGGGAAACAATCAGCCCCAGCATTTT.